The 4 T cell receptor beta chains presented below share a single source sample, sequenced in a study of spatial heterogeneity in lung cancer. Using its own MiXCR run on the 5' RACE reads, TCRdb lists one record per CDR3 protein. Of roughly 10,000 distinct CDR3 sequences listed, about a quarter are singletons. Time point noted: blood at routine non-recurrence follow-up after resection. The specimen was PBMCs, collected at follow-up. The receptors derive from a female donor with early-stage non-small cell lung cancer.

V usage is TRBV7-9 and J usage is TRBJ2-1; 8 bases agree with TRBD2. The V gene's germline CDR1 is SEHNR and CDR2 FQNEAQ (reference sequence). The CDR3 runs 16 residues. V shed 4 bases, J shed 8 bases, and the junction held 13 bases outside the gene matches. The CDR3 DNA is TGTGCCAGCAGCTCCAGAGTGGGGACTAGTGGGGATGAGCAGTTCTTC. It codes for CASSSRVGTSGDEQFF.

This clonotype is termed medium-sized. The rearrangement uses TRBV12-3 or TRBV12-4 and TRBJ1-2; D remains unclear. V dropped 6 bases and J dropped 7 bases, with 12 bases sitting between them. This CDR3 is 12 amino acids long. The CDR3 protein is CASSHQDSGYTF. As DNA, the CDR3 is TGTGCCAGCAGCCATCAGGATAGTGGCTACACCTTC.

This clonotype came up a few times. V gene TRBV7-9 combines with J gene TRBJ2-2; 7 bases align to TRBD2. This CDR3 region has 15 residues. With 5 bases clipped from V and 0 bases from J, the junction kept 3 bases outside the gene matches. Germline assignment: CDR1 SEHNR and CDR2 FQNEAQ (reference sequence). The CDR3: CASSQGLANTGELFF. As DNA, the CDR3 is TGTGCCAGCAGCCAAGGACTAGCGAACACCGGGGAGCTGTTTTTT.

In DNA, the CDR3 is TGCAGCGTTGGCACCGGGGGAAGCTACTCTGGGGCCAACGTCCTGACTTTC. Amino acid sequence: CSVGTGGSYSGANVLTF. The chain employs TRBV29-1 and TRBJ2-6; D may be TRBD2 (6 bases). Germline V gives CDR1 SQVTM, CDR2 ANQGSEA. The V gene lost 4 bases and the J gene lost 0 bases, with 16 bases spanning the gap. This CDR3 is 17 amino acids long.